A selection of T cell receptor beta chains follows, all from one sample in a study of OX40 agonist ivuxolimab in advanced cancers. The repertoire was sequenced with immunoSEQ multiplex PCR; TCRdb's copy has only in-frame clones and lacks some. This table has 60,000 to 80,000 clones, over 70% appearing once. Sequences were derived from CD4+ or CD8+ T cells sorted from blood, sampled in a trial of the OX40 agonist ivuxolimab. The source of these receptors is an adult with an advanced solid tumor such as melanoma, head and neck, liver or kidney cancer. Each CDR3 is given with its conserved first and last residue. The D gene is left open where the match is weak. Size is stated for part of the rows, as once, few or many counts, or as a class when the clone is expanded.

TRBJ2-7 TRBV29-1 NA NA CSVGPYSGASYEQYF TGCAGCGTTGGGCCCTATTCAGGGGCATCCTACGAGCAGTACTTC
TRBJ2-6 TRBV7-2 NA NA CASSSRQRGANVLTF TGTGCCAGCAGCTCTCGTCAGAGGGGGGCCAACGTCCTGACTTTC
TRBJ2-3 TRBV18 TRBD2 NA CASSPPGRGLDTQYF TGTGCCAGCTCACCACCGGGGAGGGGCCTCGATACGCAGTATTTT
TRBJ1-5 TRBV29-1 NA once CSVSPGDSNQPQHF TGCAGCGTGTCTCCCGGCGATAGCAATCAGCCCCAGCATTTT
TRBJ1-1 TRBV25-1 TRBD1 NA CASSDSPGQGNTEAFF TGTGCCAGCAGTGATTCCCCGGGACAGGGGAACACTGAAGCTTTCTTT
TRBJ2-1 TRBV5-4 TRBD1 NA CASSFSGGSYNEQFF TGTGCCAGCAGCTTTTCAGGGGGCTCCTACAATGAGCAGTTCTTC
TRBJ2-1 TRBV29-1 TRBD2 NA CSVPRSSGSGNEQFF TGCAGCGTTCCCCGGTCCAGCGGGAGTGGGAATGAGCAGTTCTTC
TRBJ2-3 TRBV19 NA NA CASSGGQTPWADTQYF TGTGCCAGTAGTGGTGGACAGACCCCTTGGGCAGATACGCAGTATTTT
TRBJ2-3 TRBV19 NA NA CASSMRGSSEGSPDTQYF TGTGCCAGTAGTATGAGGGGGTCTTCTGAGGGCTCCCCAGATACGCAGTATTTT
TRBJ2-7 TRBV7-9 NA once CASSLGSQGRYEQYF TGTGCCAGCAGCTTAGGAAGTCAGGGTCGCTACGAGCAGTACTTC
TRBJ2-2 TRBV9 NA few CASSVVGGHWAGELFF TGTGCCAGCAGCGTAGTTGGGGGACATTGGGCCGGGGAGCTGTTTTTT
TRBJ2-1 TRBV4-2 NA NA CASSQETSASSNEQFF TGTGCCAGCAGCCAAGAGACGAGCGCCTCCTCCAATGAGCAGTTCTTC
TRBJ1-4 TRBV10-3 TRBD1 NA CAIKDRGDEKLFF TGTGCCATTAAGGACAGGGGGGATGAAAAACTGTTTTTT
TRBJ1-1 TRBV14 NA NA CASSQDRFVEVNTEAFF TGTGCCAGCAGCCAGGACCGGTTTGTGGAAGTGAACACTGAAGCTTTCTTT
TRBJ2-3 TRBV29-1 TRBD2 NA CSVEIWSSGSTDTQYF TGCAGCGTTGAAATCTGGTCTAGCGGGAGCACAGATACGCAGTATTTT
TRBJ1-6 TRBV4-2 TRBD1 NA CASSQDRGQSPLHF TGTGCCAGCAGCCAAGACAGGGGGCAATCACCCCTCCACTTT
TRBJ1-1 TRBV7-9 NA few CASSLAGEAFF TGTGCCAGCAGCTTAGCCGGTGAAGCTTTCTTT
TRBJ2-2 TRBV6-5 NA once CASSYEGHRDTGELFF TGTGCCAGCAGTTATGAAGGACACCGGGACACCGGGGAGCTGTTTTTT
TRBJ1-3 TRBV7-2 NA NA CASSPSPGAGNTIYF TGTGCCAGCAGCCCCAGCCCGGGAGCTGGAAACACCATATATTTT
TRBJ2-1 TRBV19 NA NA CASSVLRGGTSSYNEQFF TGTGCCAGTAGTGTTCTCCGCGGCGGGACATCTAGCTACAATGAGCAGTTCTTC
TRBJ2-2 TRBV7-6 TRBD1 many CASSEGQFTGELFF TGTGCCAGCAGCGAGGGACAGTTCACCGGGGAGCTGTTTTTT
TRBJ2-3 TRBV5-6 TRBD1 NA CASSRGQGRADTQYF TGTGCCAGCAGCCGCGGACAGGGAAGGGCAGATACGCAGTATTTT
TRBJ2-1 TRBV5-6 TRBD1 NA CASSIRDRVVF TGTGCCAGCAGCATCCGGGACAGGGTAGTCTTC
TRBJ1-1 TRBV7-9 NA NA CASSSRGGGGFTEAFF TGTGCCAGCAGCTCCAGAGGCGGCGGAGGATTCACTGAAGCTTTCTTT
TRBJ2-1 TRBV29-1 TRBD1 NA CSTGQGSNEQFF TGCAGCACGGGACAGGGTTCCAATGAGCAGTTCTTC
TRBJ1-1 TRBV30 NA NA CAWSVQGRTKVAFF TGTGCCTGGAGTGTACAGGGACGTACGAAGGTTGCTTTCTTT
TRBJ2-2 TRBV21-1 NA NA CASPPNNTGELFF TGTGCCAGCCCCCCAAATAACACCGGGGAGCTGTTTTTT
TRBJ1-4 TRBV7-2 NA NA CASSLVSRGFNEKLFF TGTGCCAGCAGCTTAGTTTCTCGAGGGTTTAATGAAAAACTGTTTTTT
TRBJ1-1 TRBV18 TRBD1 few CASSPQGANTEAFF TGTGCCAGCTCACCACAGGGGGCGAACACTGAAGCTTTCTTT
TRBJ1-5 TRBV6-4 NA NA CASSDNSNQPQHF TGTGCCAGCAGTGACAATAGCAATCAGCCCCAGCATTTT
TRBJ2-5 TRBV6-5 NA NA CASTLLETQYF TGTGCCAGCACCCTCCTGGAGACCCAGTACTTC
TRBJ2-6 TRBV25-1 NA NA CASSESFMATGANVLTF TGTGCCAGCAGTGAATCGTTCATGGCTACTGGGGCCAACGTCCTGACTTTC
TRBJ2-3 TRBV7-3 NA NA CASSLSQGPDTQYF TGTGCCAGCAGCTTATCCCAGGGGCCAGATACGCAGTATTTT
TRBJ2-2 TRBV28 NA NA CASRPTPGDRRGTGELFF TGTGCCAGCAGGCCAACCCCAGGGGATCGAAGAGGCACCGGGGAGCTGTTTTTT
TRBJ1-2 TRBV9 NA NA CASTSGLVYGYTF TGTGCCAGCACGTCGGGTCTTGTCTATGGCTACACCTTC